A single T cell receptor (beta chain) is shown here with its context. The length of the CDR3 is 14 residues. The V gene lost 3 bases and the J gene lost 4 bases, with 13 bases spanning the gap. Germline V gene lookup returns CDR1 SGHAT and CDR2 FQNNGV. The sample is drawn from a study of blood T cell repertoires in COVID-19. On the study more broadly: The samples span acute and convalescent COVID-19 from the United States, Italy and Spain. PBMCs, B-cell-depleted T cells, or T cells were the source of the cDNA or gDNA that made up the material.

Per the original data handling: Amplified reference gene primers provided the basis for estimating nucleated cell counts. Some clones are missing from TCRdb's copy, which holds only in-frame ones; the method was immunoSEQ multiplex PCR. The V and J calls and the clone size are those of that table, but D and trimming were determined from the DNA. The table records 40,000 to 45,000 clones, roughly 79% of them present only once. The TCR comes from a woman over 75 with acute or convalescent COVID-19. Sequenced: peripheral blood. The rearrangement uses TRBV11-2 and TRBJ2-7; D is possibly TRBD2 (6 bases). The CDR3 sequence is CASSFEEGFYEQYF. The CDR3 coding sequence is TGTGCCAGCAGCTTCGAGGAGGGGTTTTACGAGCAGTACTTC.